Reported below is one TCR beta chain. V was clipped by 3 bases and J by 4 bases; unmatched bases: 4. CDR3 length: 14 amino acids. The germline V gene has CDR1 SGDLS and CDR2 YYNGEE. This record comes from a study of blood T cell repertoires in COVID-19. Seattle's cohort entered during active infection and was followed longitudinally. In the authors' workflow: Amplified reference gene primers provided the basis for estimating nucleated cell counts. The repertoire was sequenced with immunoSEQ multiplex PCR; TCRdb's copy has only in-frame clones and lacks some. V and J calls and clone size are given by that table; D and trimming were obtained from the DNA. The sample carries around 160,000 clones, approximately 85% recorded once.

The source is a woman aged 60-75 years with COVID-19, enrolled during active disease. Sequencing was performed on peripheral blood. V gene TRBV9 combines with J gene TRBJ1-5, with TRBD1 matching 7 bases. CDR3 in DNA: TGTGCCAGCAGCGGGACAGGCACGAATCAGCCCCAGCATTTT. Protein: CASSGTGTNQPQHF.